Each of the 2 T cell receptor beta chains below was sequenced from the same sample in a study of T cell responses to AZD1222 COVID-19 vaccine. Sequencing was performed with immunoSEQ multiplex PCR; in TCRdb, only in-frame clones are kept and a portion is missing. The data show approximately 150,000 clones, over 85% seen once. The starting material was peripheral blood, obtained on day 0 of AZD1222 vaccination. The source of these receptors is an adult in good health.

The chain employs TRBV7-9 and TRBJ2-2; 10 bases match TRBD2. Losses at the gene ends were 5 bases for V and 4 bases for J; bases not matched to a gene: 4. Per the germline V gene, CDR1 is SEHNR and CDR2 is FQNEAQ (reference sequence). The length of the CDR3 is 15 residues. The CDR3 nucleotides read TGTGCCAGCAGCCTCCTAGCGGGGGTCACCGGGGAGCTGTTTTTT. Its translation: CASSLLAGVTGELFF.

V usage is TRBV18 and J usage is TRBJ1-1; 10 bases align to TRBD1. V lost 6 bases and J lost 7; bases outside the gene matches: 5. This CDR3 is built from 13 residues. Germline V gene lookup returns CDR1 KGHSH and CDR2 LQKENI. For the CDR3, the DNA is TGTGCCAGCTCCCGAGGGGACAGGGGTGAAGCTTTCTTT. Translating gives CASSRGDRGEAFF.